What follows describes a single TCR beta chain. CDR3 size: 14 residues. V was pared by 3 bases and J by 0 bases, with 9 bases between. Per germline, CDR1 SGHRS and CDR2 YFSETQ. In the authors' workflow: How many nucleated cells were present was estimated from reference gene primer amplification. Only in-frame clones appear in the TCRdb table, and some are missing; sequencing was by immunoSEQ multiplex PCR. V and J calls and clone size are given by that table; D and trimming were obtained from the DNA. Here the sample spans a few hundred thousand clones, 84% being singletons. The sample originates from a study of blood T cell repertoires in COVID-19. Study-wide context: The analysed material was cDNA or gDNA that came from T cells, B-cell-depleted T cells, or PBMCs.

The sequencing input was peripheral blood. This clonotype originated in a man aged 55-75 years with acute or convalescent COVID-19. The chain has TRBV5-1 and TRBJ2-5; D remains unclear. For the CDR3, the DNA is TGCGCCAGCAGCTCCCGACAATACCAAGAGACCCAGTACTTC. Amino acid sequence: CASSSRQYQETQYF.